This paragraph covers one T cell receptor (beta chain) sequence. Deletions cut 2 bases from V and 9 bases from J, with 23 bases between. In germline, CDR1 is MNHNS, CDR2 SASEGT. CDR3 length: 17 amino acids. Profiling relied on immunoSEQ multiplex PCR, and the TCRdb table lists in-frame clones only, not all of them. The top ten hold about 14% of the sample, which has about 50,000 clones, around 89% seen once. Time point indicated: cycle 4 day 1 (C4D1), after 5 to 7 weeks of nivolumab. Every patient was affected by relapse after autologous stem cell transplantation, while exposure to brentuximab vedotin was not uniform. This record comes from a study of PD-1 blockade in classical Hodgkin lymphoma.

The genes are TRBV6-1 and TRBJ1-5; D uncertain. The sequences come from peripheral blood mononuclear cells (PBMCs), collected before the fourth cycle of nivolumab. The receptor was derived from a human donor with classical Hodgkin lymphoma. The CDR3 protein is CASSEPIGMGYVLPQHF. As DNA, the CDR3 is TGTGCCAGCAGTGAACCGATTGGGATGGGGTATGTTCTGCCCCAGCATTTT.